Presented here are 3 T cell receptor beta chains from one specimen sequenced in a study of human thymus T cells. The source of the thymus tissue was resections taken during corrective heart surgery. TCRdb's table, derived via immunoSEQ multiplex PCR, lists solely in-frame clones and lacks some. The sample shows roughly 120,000 clones, around 94% of them seen only once. The sample was thymus tissue. The receptors here all came from a boy younger than two with a congenital heart defect but otherwise immunologically healthy.

The chain joins TRBV4-3 to TRBJ1-1; 7 bases are a match to TRBD1. CDR1 LGHNA and CDR2 YSLEER come from the germline V gene. V gave up 4 bases and J gave up 4 bases; unmatched junction bases: 9. This CDR3 has 15 amino acids. The CDR3 region is CASSLGRGSVTEAFF. The DNA for the CDR3 is TGCGCCAGCAGCCTAGGCAGGGGGTCGGTCACTGAAGCTTTCTTT.

The chain links TRBV18 to TRBJ1-2; a possible D gene is TRBD1 (5 bases). This CDR3 has 15 amino acids. Looked up from germline, CDR1 is KGHSH and CDR2 is LQKENI. V shed 6 bases and J shed 6 bases, with 20 bases lying between them. In DNA form, the CDR3 reads TGTGCCAGCTCCAAGGGGTGGAGGAGGACCGATGGCTACACCTTC. Its translation is CASSKGWRRTDGYTF. Using reference TRBV18 and TRBJ1-2 for the parts outside the CDR3, the full variable domain is NAGVMQNPRHLVRRRGQEARLRCSPMKGHSHVYWYRQLPEEGLKFMVYLQKENIIDESGMPKERFSAEFPKEGPSILRIQQVVRGDSAAYFCASSKGWRRTDGYTFGSGTRLTVV.

The chain employs TRBV2 and TRBJ1-5; possibly TRBD1 for D (5 bases). The V gene lost 1 base and the J gene lost 4 bases, with 14 bases spanning the gap. CDR1 is SNHLY, CDR2 FYNNEI, per germline. The CDR3 runs 16 residues. The CDR3 nucleotides are TGTGCCAGCAGTGAAGAAACAGGTGTAGGGAATCAGCCCCAGCATTTT. Residues: CASSEETGVGNQPQHF.